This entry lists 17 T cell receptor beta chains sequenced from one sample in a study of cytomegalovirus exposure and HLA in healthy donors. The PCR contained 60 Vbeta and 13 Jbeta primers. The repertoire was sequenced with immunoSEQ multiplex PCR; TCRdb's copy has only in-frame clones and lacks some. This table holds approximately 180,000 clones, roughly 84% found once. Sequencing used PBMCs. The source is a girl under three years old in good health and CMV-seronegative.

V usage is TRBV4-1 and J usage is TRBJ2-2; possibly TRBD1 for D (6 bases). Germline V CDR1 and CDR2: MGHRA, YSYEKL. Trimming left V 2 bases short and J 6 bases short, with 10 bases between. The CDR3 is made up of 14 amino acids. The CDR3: CASSQPGQSGELFF. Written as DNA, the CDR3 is TGCGCCAGCAGCCAACCTGGACAGTCCGGGGAGCTGTTTTTT.

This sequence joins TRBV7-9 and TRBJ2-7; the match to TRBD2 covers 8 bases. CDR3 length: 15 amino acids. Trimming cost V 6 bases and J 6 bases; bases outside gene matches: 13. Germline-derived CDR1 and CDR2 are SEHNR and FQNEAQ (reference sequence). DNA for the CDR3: TGTGCCAGCAGGTGCCCGTCTAGCGGGTCAGCCGAGCAGTACTTC. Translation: CASRCPSSGSAEQYF.

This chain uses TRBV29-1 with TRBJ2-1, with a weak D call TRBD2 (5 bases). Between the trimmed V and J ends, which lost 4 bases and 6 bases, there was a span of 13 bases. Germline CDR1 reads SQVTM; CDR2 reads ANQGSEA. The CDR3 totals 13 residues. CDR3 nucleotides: TGCAGCGTTGGGGTAGCGTATGCCAATGAGCAGTTCTTC. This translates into CSVGVAYANEQFF.

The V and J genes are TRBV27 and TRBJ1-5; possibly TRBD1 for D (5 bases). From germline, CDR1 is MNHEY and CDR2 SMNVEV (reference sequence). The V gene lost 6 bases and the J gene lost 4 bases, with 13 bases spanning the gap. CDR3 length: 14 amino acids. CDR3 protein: CASRGAGRNQPQHF. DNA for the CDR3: TGTGCCAGCAGAGGAGCAGGGAGGAATCAGCCCCAGCATTTT.

The CDR3 coding sequence is TGTGCCAGCAGCTTGACAGGCCCCTACGAGCAGTACTTC. Protein sequence: CASSLTGPYEQYF. The chain carries TRBV7-9 and TRBJ2-7, with a tentative D call TRBD1 (6 bases). V dropped 3 bases and J dropped 2 bases, with 8 bases sitting between them. Per germline, CDR1 SEHNR and CDR2 FQNEAQ (reference sequence). The CDR3 consists of 13 residues.

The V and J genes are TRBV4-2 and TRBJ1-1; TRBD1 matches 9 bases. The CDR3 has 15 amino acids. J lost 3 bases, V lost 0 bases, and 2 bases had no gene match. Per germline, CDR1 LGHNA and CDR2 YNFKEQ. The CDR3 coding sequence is TGTGCCAGCAGCCAAGATCGGGACAGGGACACTGAAGCTTTCTTT. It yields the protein CASSQDRDRDTEAFF.

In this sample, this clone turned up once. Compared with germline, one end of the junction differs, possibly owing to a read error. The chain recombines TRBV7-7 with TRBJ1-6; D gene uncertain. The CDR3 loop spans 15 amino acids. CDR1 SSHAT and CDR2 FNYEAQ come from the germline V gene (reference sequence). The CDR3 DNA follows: TGTGCTAGCAGCCTATCGAGCTCCTATAATTCACCCCTCCACTTT. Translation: CASSLSSSYNSPLHF.

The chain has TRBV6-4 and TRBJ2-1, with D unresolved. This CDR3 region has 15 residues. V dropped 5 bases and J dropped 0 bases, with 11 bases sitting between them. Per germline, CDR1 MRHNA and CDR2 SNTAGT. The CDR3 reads CASSKTPSSYNEQFF. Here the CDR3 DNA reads TGTGCCAGCAGTAAAACACCTTCCTCCTACAATGAGCAGTTCTTC.

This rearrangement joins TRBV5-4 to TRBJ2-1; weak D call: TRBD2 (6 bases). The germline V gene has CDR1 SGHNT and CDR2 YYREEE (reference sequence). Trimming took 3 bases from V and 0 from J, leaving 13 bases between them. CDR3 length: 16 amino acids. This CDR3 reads CASSSAEGSSYNEQFF. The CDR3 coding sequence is TGTGCCAGCAGCTCAGCGGAGGGGAGCTCCTACAATGAGCAGTTCTTC.

This CDR3 reads CASSYRQPKNYGYTF. The CDR3 DNA sequence: TGTGCCAGCAGTTACAGACAGCCGAAAAACTATGGCTACACCTTC. This rearrangement joins TRBV6-5 to TRBJ1-2, with D perhaps matching TRBD1 (5 bases). Trimming left V 2 bases short and J 2 bases short, with 12 bases between. CDR3 length equals 15 residues. Germline values: CDR1 MNHEY, CDR2 SVGAGI.

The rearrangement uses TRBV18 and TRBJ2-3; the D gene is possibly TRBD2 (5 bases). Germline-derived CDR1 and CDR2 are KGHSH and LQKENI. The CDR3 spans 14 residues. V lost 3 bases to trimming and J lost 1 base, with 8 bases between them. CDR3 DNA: TGTGCCAGCTCACCCCTCGGGGGCACAGATACGCAGTATTTT. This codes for CASSPLGGTDTQYF.

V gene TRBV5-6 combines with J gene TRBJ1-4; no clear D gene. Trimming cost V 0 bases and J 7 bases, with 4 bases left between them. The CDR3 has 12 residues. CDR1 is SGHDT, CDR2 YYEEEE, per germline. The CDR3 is CASSLVGEKLFF. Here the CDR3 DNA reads TGTGCCAGCAGCTTGGTCGGTGAAAAACTGTTTTTT. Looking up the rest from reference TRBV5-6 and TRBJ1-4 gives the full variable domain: DAGVTQSPTHLIKTRGQQVTLRCSPKSGHDTVSWYQQALGQGPQFIFQYYEEEERQRGNFPDRFSGHQFPNYSSELNVNALLLGDSALYLCASSLVGEKLFFGSGTQLSVL.

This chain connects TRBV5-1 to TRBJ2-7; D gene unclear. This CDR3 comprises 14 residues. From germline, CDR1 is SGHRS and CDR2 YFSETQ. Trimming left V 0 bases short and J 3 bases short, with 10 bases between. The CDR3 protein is CASSLAGAIYEQYF. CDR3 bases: TGCGCCAGCAGCTTGGCCGGTGCTATCTACGAGCAGTACTTC.

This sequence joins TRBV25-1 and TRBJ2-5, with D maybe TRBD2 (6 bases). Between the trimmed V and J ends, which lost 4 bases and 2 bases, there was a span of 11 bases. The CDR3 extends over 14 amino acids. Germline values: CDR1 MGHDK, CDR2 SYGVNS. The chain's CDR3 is CASSVGGMQETQYF. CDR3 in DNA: TGTGCCAGCAGTGTCGGGGGAATGCAAGAGACCCAGTACTTC.

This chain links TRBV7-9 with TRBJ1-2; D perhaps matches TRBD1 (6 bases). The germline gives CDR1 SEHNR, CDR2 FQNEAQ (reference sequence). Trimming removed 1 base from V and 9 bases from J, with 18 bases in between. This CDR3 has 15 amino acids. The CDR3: CASSLGNPGDESYTF. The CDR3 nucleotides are TGTGCCAGCAGCTTAGGTAACCCAGGGGATGAAAGCTACACCTTC.

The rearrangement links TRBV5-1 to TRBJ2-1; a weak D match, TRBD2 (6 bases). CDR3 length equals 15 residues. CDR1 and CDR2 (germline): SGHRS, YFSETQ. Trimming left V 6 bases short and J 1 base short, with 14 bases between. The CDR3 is CASTSLASSYNEQFF. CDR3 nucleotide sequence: TGCGCCAGCACCTCCCTAGCGTCTTCCTACAATGAGCAGTTCTTC.

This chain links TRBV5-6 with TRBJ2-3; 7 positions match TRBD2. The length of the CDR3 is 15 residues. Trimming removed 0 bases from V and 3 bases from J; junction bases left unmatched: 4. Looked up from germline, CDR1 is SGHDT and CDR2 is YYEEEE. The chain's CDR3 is CASSLGVGGTDTQYF. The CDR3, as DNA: TGTGCCAGCAGCTTGGGGGTGGGAGGGACAGATACGCAGTATTTT.